This T cell receptor (beta chain) was identified during a study of T-cell reconstitution after alpha-beta-depleted transplantation in children. The CDR3 has 13 amino acids. With 6 bases clipped from V and 4 bases from J, the junction kept 4 bases outside the gene matches. The germline V gene has CDR1 LNHDA and CDR2 SQIVND (reference sequence). Ten or more counts support this clonotype. Using unique molecular identifiers, the investigators prepared the TCRbeta library. TCRdb re-derived calls from the PCR reads in MiXCR, one entry per CDR3 protein. Of more than 200,000 distinct CDR3 sequences in the sample, approximately 9.8% are singletons; the top ten hold 5% to 6%.

The source is a human donor who donated a stem cell graft to a child with SCID. The sequencing here drew on PBMCs from the stem cell graft donor, taken from the stem cell graft. V usage is TRBV19 and J usage is TRBJ1-1; 8 bases agree with TRBD1. The CDR3 region has the DNA TGTGCCAGTAGAACCAGGGGGCCCACTGAAGCTTTCTTT. Translating it yields CASRTRGPTEAFF.